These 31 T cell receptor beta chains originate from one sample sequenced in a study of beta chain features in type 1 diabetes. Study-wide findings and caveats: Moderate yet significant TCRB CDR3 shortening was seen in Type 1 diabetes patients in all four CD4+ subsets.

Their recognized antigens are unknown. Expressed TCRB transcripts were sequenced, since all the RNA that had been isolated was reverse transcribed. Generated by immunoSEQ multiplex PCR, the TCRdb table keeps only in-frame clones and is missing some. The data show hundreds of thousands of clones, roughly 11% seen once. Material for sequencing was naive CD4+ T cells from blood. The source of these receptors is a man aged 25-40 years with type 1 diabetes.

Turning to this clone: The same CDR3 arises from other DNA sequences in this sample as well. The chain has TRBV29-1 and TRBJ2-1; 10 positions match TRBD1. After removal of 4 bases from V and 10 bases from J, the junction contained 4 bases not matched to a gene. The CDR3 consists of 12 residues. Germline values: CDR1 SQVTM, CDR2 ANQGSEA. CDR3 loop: CSVGQGAGEQFF. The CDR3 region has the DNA TGCAGCGTTGGACAGGGGGCTGGGGAGCAGTTCTTC.

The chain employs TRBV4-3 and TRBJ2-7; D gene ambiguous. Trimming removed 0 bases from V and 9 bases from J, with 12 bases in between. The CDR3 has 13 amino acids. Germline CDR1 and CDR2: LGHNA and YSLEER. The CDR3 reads CASSQEYGPVQYF. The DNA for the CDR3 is TGCGCCAGCAGCCAAGAATACGGTCCCGTGCAGTACTTC.

CDR3 residues: CATSGRLAGVLTGELFF. CDR3 bases: TGTGCCACCAGCGGTCGACTAGCGGGGGTTCTCACCGGGGAGCTGTTTTTT. The V gene is TRBV15, the J gene TRBJ2-2; 12 bases fit TRBD2. Germline trimming cut 5 bases from V and 4 bases from J; bases unmatched to any gene: 8. CDR1 is LNHNV, CDR2 YYDKDF, per germline (reference sequence). This CDR3 has 17 residues.

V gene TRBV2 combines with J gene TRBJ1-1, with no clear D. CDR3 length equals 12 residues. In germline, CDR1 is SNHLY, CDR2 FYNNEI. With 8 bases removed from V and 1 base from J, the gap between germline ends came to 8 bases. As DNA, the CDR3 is TGTGCCAGCCACCGCGCGAACACTGAAGCTTTCTTT. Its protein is CASHRANTEAFF. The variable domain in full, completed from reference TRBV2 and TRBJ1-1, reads EPEVTQTPSHQVTQMGQEVILRCVPISNHLYFYWYRQILGQKVEFLVSFYNNEISEKSEIFDDQFSVERPDGSNFTLKIRSTKLEDSAMYFCASHRANTEAFFGQGTRLTVV.

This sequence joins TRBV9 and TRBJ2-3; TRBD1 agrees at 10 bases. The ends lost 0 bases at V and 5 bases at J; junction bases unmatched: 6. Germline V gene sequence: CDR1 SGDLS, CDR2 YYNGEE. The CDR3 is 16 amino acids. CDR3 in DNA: TGTGCCAGCAGCGTAGGGGACAGGGGTTTAGTAGATACGCAGTATTTT. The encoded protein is CASSVGDRGLVDTQYF.

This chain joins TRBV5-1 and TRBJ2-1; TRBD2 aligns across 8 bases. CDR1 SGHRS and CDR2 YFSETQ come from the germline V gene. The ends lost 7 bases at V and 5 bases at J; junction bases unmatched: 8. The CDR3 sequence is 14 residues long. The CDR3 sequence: CASSSGGRNNEQFF. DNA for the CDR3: TGCGCCAGCTCCTCGGGGGGGCGGAACAATGAGCAGTTCTTC.

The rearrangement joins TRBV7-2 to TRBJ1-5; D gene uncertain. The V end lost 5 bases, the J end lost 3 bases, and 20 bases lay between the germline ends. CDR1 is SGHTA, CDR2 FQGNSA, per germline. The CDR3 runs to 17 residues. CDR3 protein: CASSPRSGRAVNQPQHF. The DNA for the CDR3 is TGTGCCAGCAGCCCTCGGTCGGGGAGGGCCGTCAATCAGCCCCAGCATTTT.

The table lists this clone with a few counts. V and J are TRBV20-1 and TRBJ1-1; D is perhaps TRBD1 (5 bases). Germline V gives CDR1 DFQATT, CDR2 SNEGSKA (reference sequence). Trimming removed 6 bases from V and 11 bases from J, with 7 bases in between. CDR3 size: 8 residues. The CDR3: CSAGGAFF. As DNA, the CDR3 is TGCAGTGCCGGGGGGGCTTTCTTT.

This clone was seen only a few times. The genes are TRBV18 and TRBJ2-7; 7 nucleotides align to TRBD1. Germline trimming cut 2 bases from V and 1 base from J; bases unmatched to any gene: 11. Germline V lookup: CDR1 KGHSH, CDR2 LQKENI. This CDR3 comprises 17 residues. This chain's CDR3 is CASSPVIPTGASYEQYF. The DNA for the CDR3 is TGTGCCAGCTCACCAGTCATTCCAACAGGGGCTTCCTACGAGCAGTACTTC.

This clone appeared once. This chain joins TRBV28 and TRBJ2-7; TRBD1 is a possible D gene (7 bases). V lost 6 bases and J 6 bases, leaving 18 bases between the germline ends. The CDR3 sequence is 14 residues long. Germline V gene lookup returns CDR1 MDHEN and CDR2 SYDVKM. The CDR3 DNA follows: TGTGCCAGCAGCCGGACAGGCGCCGGGGGCGAGCAGTACTTC. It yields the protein CASSRTGAGGEQYF.

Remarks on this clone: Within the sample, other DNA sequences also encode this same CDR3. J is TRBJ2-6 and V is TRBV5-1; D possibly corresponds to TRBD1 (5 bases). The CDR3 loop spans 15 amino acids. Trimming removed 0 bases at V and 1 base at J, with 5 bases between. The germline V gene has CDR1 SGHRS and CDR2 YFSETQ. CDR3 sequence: CASSLAGSGANVLTF. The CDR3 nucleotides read TGCGCCAGCAGCTTGGCAGGGTCTGGGGCCAACGTCCTGACTTTC.

The CDR3: CASSQGSGGTYGYTF. In DNA form, the CDR3 reads TGTGCCAGCAGCCAAGGGTCAGGGGGTACCTATGGCTACACCTTC. V gene TRBV14 combines with J gene TRBJ1-2, with 7 bases fitting TRBD1. V lost 1 base to trimming and J lost 4 bases; unmatched junction nucleotides: 6. The CDR3 runs to 15 residues. The germline CDR1 and CDR2 sequences are SGHDN and FVKESK.

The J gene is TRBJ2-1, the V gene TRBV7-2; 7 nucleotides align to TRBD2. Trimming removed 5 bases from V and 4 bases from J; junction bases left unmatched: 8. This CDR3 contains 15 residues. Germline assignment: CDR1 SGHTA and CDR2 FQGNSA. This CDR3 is CASSPRRREYNEQFF. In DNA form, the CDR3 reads TGTGCCAGCAGCCCAAGGCGGCGGGAGTACAATGAGCAGTTCTTC.

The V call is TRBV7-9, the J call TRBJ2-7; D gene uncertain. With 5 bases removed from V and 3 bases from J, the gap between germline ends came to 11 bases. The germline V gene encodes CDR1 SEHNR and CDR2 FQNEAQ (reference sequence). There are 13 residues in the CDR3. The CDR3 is CASSPNDNYEQYF. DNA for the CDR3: TGTGCCAGCAGCCCGAACGACAACTACGAGCAGTACTTC.

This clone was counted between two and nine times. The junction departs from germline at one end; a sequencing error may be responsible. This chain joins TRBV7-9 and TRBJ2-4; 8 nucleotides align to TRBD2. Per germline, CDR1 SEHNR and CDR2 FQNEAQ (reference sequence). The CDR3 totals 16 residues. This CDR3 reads CASSPRTSTSTDIQYF. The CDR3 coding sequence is TGCGCCAGCAGCCCTCGGACTAGCACCAGCACGGACATTCAGTACTTC.

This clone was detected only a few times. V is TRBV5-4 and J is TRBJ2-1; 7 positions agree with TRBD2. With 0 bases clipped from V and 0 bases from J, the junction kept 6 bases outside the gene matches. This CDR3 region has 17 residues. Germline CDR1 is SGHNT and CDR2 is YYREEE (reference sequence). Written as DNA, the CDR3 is TGTGCCAGCAGCTTGGGTGGGGGGGGAAGCTCCTACAATGAGCAGTTCTTC. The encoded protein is CASSLGGGGSSYNEQFF. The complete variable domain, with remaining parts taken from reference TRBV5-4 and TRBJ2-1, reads ETGVTQSPTHLIKTRGQQVTLRCSSQSGHNTVSWYQQALGQGPQFIFQYYREEENGRGNFPPRFSGLQFPNYSSELNVNALELDDSALYLCASSLGGGGSSYNEQFFGPGTRLTVL.

This CDR3 is CASSHGGQSTDTQYF. The CDR3 region has the DNA TGCGCCAGCAGCCACGGCGGGCAAAGCACAGATACGCAGTATTTT. The rearrangement joins TRBV4-3 to TRBJ2-3, with D possibly TRBD2 on 5 matching bases. V was shortened by 3 bases and J by 0 bases, with 10 bases between the two germline ends. This CDR3 region has 15 residues. Germline loops: CDR1 LGHNA, CDR2 YSLEER.

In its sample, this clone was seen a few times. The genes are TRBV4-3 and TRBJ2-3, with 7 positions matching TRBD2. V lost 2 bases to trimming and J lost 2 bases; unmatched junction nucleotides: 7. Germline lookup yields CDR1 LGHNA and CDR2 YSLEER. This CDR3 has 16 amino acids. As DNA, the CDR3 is TGCGCCAGCAGCCAATACCTACTAGCGCCCACAGATACGCAGTATTTT. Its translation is CASSQYLLAPTDTQYF.

CDR3 coding DNA: TGTGCCAGCAGCACGGGACTAGCGGTTAGCACCGGGGAGCTGTTTTTT. Its translation: CASSTGLAVSTGELFF. The rearrangement links TRBV5-4 to TRBJ2-2, with 11 bases matching TRBD2. V lost 4 bases to trimming and J lost 4 bases; unmatched junction nucleotides: 6. Germline V gene sequence: CDR1 SGHNT, CDR2 YYREEE (reference sequence). The CDR3 length is 16 residues.

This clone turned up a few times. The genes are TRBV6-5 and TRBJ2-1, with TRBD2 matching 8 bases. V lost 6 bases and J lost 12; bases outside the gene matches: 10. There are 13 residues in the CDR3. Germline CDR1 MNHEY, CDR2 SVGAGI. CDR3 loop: CASRPSGGGGQFF. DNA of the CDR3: TGTGCCAGCAGACCCAGCGGGGGAGGCGGGCAGTTCTTC.

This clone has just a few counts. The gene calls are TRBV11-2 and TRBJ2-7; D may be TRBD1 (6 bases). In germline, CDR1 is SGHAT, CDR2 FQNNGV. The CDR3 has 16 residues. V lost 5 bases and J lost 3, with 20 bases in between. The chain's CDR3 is CASSPQGRTKDYEQYF. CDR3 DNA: TGTGCCAGCAGCCCTCAGGGGAGAACCAAAGACTACGAGCAGTACTTC.

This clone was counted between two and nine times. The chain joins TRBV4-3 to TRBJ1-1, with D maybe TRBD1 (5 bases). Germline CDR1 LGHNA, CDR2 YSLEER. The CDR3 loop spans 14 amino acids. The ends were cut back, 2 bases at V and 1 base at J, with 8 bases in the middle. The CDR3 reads CASSQPGQNTEAFF. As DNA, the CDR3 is TGCGCCAGCAGCCAACCCGGACAGAACACTGAAGCTTTCTTT.

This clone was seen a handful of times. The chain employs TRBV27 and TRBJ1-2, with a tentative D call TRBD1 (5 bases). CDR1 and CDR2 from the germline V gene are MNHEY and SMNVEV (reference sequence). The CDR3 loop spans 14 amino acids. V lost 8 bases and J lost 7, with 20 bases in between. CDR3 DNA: TGTGCCAGCGGACTGGGGGAGGGTCGTGCTGGCTACACCTTC. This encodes CASGLGEGRAGYTF.

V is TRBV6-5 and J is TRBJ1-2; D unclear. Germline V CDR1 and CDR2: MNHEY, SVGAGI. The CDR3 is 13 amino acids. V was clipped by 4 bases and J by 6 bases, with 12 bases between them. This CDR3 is CASSSLTVHGYTF. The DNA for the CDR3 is TGTGCCAGCAGTTCTTTGACTGTTCATGGCTACACCTTC.

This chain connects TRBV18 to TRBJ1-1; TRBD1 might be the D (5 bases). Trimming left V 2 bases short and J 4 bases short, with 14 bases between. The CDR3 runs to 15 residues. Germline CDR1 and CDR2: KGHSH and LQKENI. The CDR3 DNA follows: TGTGCCAGCTCACCAGATGGGGGGTTCGGCACTGAAGCTTTCTTT. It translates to CASSPDGGFGTEAFF.

The CDR3 DNA sequence: TGTGCCAGCAGCCGGGACTACCTCGGCGGGGAGCTGTTTTTT. Amino acid sequence: CASSRDYLGGELFF. The chain employs TRBV6-5 and TRBJ2-2, with TRBD2 identical over 7 bases. The trim removed 6 bases at V and 7 bases at J, leaving 8 bases unmatched. Germline CDR1 is MNHEY and CDR2 is SVGAGI. The CDR3 consists of 14 residues.

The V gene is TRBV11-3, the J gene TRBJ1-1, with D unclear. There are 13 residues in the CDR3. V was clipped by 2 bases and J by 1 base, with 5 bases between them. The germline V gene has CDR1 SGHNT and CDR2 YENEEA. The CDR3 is CASSLTGNTEAFF. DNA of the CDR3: TGTGCCAGCAGCTTAACGGGGAACACTGAAGCTTTCTTT.

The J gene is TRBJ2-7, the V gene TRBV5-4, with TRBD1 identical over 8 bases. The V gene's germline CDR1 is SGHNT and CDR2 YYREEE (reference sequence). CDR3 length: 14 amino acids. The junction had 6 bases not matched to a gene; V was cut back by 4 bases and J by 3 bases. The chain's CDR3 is CASSGGQENYEQYF. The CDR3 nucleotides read TGTGCCAGCAGCGGGGGACAGGAGAACTACGAGCAGTACTTC. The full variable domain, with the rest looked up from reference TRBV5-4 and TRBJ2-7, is ETGVTQSPTHLIKTRGQQVTLRCSSQSGHNTVSWYQQALGQGPQFIFQYYREEENGRGNFPPRFSGLQFPNYSSELNVNALELDDSALYLCASSGGQENYEQYFGPGTRLTVT.

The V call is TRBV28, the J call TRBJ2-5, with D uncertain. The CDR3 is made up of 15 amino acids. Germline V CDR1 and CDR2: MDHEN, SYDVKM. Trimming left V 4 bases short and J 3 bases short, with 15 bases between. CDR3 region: CASSSRNYSKETQYF. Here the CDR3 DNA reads TGTGCCAGCAGTTCCCGAAACTATAGTAAAGAGACCCAGTACTTC.

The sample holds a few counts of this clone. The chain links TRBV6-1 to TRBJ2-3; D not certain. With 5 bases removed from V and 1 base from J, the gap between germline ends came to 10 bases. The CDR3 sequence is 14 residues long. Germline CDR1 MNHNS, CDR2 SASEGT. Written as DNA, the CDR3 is TGTGCCAGCAGTCCTCACAGTGGCACAGATACGCAGTATTTT. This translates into CASSPHSGTDTQYF.

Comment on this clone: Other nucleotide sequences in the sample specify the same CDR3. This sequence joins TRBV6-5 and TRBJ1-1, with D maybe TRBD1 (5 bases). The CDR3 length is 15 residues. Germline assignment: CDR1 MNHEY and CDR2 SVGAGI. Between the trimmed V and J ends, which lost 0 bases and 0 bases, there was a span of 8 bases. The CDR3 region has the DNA TGTGCCAGCAGTTACTCAGCAGGGCTGAACACTGAAGCTTTCTTT. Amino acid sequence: CASSYSAGLNTEAFF.